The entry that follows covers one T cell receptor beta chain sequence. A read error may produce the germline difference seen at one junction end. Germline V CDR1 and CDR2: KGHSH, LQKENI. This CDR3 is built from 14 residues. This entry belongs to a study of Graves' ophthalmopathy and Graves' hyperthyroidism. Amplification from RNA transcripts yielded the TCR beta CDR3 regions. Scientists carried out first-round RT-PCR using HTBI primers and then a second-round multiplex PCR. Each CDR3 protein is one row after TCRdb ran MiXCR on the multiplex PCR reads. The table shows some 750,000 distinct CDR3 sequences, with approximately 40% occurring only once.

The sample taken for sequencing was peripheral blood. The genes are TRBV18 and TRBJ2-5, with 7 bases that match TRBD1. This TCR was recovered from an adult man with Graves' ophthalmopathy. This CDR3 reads CGSSPGTAQETQYF. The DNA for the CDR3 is TGTGGCAGCTCACCAGGGACAGCTCAAGAGACCCAGTACTTC.